This TCR beta chain came from a study of shared clonotypes between healthy human individuals. Background on the study: Used for every donor were three CD4 naive, three CD4 memory, two CD8 naive and one CD8 memory plate.

Between the trimmed V and J ends, which lost 0 bases and 5 bases, there was a span of 8 bases. CDR1 SGHRS and CDR2 YFSETQ come from the germline V gene. The CDR3 is 13 amino acids. This clone was picked up one time. In the authors' workflow: Owing to the provision of junction-only sequences devoid of quality scores by immunoSEQ, filtering differed. Here immunoSEQ multiplex PCR was the method, and the copy in TCRdb shows in-frame clones only, minus some. The V and J calls and clone size are taken from that table; D and trimming were inferred from the DNA. Found here are about 2,500,000 clones, 90% to 95% of them singletons; the top ten hold roughly 0.13%.

This TCR was recovered from a man between 18 and 35 years old in good health. The chain is built from TRBV5-1 and TRBJ2-5; unclear D gene. The source material was naive CD4+ T cells sorted from blood. Subset specified: CD45RA+ positively selected. The CDR3 DNA reads as TGCGCCAGCAGCTTGGTGCTCGCGGAGACCCAGTACTTC. It specifies CASSLVLAETQYF.